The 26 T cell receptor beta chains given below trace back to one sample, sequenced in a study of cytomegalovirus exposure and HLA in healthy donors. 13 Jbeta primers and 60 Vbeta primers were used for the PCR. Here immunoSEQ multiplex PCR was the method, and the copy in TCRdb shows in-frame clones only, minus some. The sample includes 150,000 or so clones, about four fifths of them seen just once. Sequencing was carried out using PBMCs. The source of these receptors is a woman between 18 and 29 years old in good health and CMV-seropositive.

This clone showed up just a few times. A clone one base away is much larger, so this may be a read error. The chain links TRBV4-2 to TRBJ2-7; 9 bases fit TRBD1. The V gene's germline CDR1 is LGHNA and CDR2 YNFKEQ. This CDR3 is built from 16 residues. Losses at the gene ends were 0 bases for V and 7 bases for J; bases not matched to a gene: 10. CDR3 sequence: CASSQDPWDRAGEQYF. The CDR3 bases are TGTGCCAGCAGCCAAGATCCCTGGGACAGGGCTGGTGAGCAGTACTTC.

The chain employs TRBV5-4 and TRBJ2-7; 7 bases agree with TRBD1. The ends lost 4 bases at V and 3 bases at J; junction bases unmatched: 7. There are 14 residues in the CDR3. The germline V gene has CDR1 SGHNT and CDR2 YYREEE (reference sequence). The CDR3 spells CASSPGQKSYEQYF. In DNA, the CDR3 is TGTGCCAGCAGCCCGGGACAGAAGAGCTACGAGCAGTACTTC.

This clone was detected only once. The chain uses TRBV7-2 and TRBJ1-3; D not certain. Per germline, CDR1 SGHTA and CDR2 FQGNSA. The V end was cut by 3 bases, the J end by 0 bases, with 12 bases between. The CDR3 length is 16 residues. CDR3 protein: CASSLPPKSSGNTIYF. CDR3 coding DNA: TGTGCCAGCAGCTTGCCCCCTAAGAGCTCTGGAAACACCATATATTTT.

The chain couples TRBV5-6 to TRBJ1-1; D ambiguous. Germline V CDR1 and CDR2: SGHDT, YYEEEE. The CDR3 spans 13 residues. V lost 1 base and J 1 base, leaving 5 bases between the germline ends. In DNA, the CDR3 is TGTGCCAGCAGCTTGACTGGGAACACTGAAGCTTTCTTT. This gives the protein CASSLTGNTEAFF.

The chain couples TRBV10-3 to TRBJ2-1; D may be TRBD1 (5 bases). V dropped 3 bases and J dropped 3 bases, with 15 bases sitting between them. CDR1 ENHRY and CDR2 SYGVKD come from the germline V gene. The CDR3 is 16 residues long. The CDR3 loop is CAISEEQVVYYNEQFF. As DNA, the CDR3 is TGTGCCATCAGTGAAGAACAGGTCGTTTACTACAATGAGCAGTTCTTC.

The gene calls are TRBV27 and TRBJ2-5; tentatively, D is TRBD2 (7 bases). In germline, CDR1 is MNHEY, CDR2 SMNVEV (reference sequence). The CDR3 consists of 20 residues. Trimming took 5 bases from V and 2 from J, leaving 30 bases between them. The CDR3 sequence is CASSPFGGRGYGERQETQYF. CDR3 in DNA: TGTGCCAGCAGTCCCTTCGGGGGGCGGGGGTACGGAGAACGGCAAGAGACCCAGTACTTC.

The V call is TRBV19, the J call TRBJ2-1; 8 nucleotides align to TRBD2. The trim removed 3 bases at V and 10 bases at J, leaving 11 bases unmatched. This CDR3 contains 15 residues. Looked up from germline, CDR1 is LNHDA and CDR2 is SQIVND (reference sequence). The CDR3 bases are TGTGCCAGTAGTATCCAGGGACTAGGGTACATAGAGCAGTTCTTC. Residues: CASSIQGLGYIEQFF.

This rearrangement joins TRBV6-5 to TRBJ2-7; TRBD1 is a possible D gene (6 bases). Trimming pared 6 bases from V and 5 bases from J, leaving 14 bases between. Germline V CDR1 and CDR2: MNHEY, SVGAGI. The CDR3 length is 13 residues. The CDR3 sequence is CASRGGSGDEQYF. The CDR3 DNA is TGTGCCAGCAGAGGGGGTTCCGGGGACGAGCAGTACTTC.

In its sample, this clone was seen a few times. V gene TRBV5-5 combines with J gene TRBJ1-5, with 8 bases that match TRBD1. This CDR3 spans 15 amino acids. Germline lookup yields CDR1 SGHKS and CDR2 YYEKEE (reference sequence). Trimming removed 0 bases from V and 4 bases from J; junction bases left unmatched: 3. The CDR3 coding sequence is TGTGCCAGCAGCTTGGGGGGGACAGGTAATCAGCCCCAGCATTTT. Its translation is CASSLGGTGNQPQHF.

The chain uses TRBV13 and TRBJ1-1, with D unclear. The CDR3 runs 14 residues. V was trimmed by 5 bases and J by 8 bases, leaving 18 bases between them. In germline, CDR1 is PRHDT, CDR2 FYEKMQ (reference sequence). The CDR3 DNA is TGTGCCAGCAGCCCCCGCGGGAGAGAGGCCGAAGCTTTCTTT. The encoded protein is CASSPRGREAEAFF.

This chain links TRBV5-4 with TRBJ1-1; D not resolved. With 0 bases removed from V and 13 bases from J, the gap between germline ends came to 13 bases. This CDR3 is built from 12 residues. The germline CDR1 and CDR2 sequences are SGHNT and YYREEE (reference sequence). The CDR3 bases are TGTGCCAGCAGCTTGGGGGCAGGCGATGTTTTCTTT. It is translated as CASSLGAGDVFF.

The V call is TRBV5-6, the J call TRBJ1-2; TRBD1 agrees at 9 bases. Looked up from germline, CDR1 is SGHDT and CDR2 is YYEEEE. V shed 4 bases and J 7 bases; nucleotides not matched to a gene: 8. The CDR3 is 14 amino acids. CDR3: CASSPGTGFGGYTF. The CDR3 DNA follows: TGTGCCAGCAGCCCCGGGACAGGGTTCGGTGGCTACACCTTC.

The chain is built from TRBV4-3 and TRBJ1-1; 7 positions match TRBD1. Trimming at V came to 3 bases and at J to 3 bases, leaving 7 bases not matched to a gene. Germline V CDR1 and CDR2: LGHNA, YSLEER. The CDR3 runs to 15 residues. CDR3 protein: CASSHFDRDDTEAFF. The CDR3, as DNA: TGCGCCAGCAGCCATTTCGACAGGGATGACACTGAAGCTTTCTTT.

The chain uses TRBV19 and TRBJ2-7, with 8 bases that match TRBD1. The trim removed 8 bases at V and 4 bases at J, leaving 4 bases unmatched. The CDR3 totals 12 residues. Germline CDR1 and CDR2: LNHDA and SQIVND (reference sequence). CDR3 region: CASAGGGYEQYF. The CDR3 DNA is TGTGCCAGTGCAGGGGGCGGGTACGAGCAGTACTTC.

CDR3 residues: CASSRGATGEKLFF. CDR3 in DNA: TGTGCCAGCAGTCGCGGGGCGACGGGTGAAAAACTGTTTTTT. The V call is TRBV28, the J call TRBJ1-4; tentative D call: TRBD1 (5 bases). Germline V gives CDR1 MDHEN, CDR2 SYDVKM. The V and J ends lost 5 bases and 7 bases respectively, with 14 bases between them. This CDR3 is built from 14 residues.

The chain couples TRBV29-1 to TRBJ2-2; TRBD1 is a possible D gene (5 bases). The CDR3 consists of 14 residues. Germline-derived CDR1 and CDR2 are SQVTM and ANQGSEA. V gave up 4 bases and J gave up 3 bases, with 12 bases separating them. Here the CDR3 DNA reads TGCAGCGTTGGATATGGGGCGGACACCGGGGAGCTGTTTTTT. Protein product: CSVGYGADTGELFF.

The CDR3 reads CASSPRTGGIPANTEAFF. As DNA, the CDR3 is TGTGCCAGCAGCCCTCGGACAGGGGGCATCCCCGCGAACACTGAAGCTTTCTTT. The V and J genes are TRBV7-3 and TRBJ1-1, with TRBD1 identical over 11 bases. CDR1 is SGHTA and CDR2 is FQGTGA in the germline V gene. This CDR3 has 18 amino acids. Trimming cost V 5 bases and J 1 base; bases outside gene matches: 12.

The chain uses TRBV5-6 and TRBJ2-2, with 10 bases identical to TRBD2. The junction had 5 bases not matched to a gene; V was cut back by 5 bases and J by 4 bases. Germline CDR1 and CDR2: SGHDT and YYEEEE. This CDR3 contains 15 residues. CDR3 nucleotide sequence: TGTGCCAGCAGTAAGCGGGGGGGCGGCACCGGGGAGCTGTTTTTT. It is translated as CASSKRGGGTGELFF.

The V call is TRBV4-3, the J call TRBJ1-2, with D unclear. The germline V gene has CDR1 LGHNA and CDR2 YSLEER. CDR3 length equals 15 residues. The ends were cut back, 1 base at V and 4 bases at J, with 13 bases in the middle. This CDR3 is CASSQVFRFTYGYTF. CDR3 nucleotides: TGCGCCAGCAGCCAAGTATTCAGGTTTACCTATGGCTACACCTTC.

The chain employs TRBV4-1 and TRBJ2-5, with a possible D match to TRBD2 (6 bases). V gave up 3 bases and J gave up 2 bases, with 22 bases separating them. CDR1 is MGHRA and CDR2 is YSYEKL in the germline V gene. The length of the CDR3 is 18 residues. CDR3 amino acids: CASSHWRERVNRQETQYF. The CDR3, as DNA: TGCGCCAGCAGCCACTGGAGGGAGCGGGTTAATCGACAAGAGACCCAGTACTTC.

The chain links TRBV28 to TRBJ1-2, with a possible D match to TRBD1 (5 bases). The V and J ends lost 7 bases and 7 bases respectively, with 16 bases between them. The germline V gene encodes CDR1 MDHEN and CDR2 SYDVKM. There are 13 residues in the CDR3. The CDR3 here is CASNPGVISGYTF. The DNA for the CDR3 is TGTGCCAGCAATCCGGGGGTGATTTCTGGCTACACCTTC.

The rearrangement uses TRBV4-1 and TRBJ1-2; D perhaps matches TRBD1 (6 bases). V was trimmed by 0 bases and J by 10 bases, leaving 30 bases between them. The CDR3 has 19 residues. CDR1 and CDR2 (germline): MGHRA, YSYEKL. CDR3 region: CASSQDLRREISGAGTYTF. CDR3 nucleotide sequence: TGCGCCAGCAGCCAAGATCTCCGGCGGGAGATCTCGGGGGCAGGGACCTACACCTTC.

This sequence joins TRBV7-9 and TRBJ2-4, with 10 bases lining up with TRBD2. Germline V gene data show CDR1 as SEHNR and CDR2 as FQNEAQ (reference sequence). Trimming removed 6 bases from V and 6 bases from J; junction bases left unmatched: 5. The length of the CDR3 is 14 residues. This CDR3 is CASRQAGGLNIQYF. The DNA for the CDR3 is TGTGCCAGCAGACAAGCGGGGGGGTTAAACATTCAGTACTTC. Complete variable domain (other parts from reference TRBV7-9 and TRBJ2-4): DTGVSQNPRHKITKRGQNVTFRCDPISEHNRLYWYRQTLGQGPEFLTYFQNEAQLEKSRLLSDRFSAERPKGSFSTLEIQRTEQGDSAMYLCASRQAGGLNIQYFGAGTRLSVL.

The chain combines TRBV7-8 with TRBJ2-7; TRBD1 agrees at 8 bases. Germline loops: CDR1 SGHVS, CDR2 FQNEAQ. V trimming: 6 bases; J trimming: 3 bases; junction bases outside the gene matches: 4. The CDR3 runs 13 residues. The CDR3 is CASSFGTGYEQYF. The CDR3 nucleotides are TGTGCCAGCAGTTTTGGGACAGGCTACGAGCAGTACTTC.

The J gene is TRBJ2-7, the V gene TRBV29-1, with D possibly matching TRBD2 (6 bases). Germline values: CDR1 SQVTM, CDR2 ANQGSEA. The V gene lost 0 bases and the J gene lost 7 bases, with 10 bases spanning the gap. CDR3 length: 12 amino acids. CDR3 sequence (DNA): TGCAGCGTTGAAGATCGACTAGGGGAGCAGTACTTC. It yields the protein CSVEDRLGEQYF.

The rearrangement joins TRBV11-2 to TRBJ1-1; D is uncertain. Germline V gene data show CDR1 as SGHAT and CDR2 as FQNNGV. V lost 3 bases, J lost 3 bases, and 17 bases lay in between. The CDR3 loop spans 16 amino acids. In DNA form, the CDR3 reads TGTGCCAGCAGCTTTAATACCGGGTCGGCGGACACTGAAGCTTTCTTT. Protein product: CASSFNTGSADTEAFF.